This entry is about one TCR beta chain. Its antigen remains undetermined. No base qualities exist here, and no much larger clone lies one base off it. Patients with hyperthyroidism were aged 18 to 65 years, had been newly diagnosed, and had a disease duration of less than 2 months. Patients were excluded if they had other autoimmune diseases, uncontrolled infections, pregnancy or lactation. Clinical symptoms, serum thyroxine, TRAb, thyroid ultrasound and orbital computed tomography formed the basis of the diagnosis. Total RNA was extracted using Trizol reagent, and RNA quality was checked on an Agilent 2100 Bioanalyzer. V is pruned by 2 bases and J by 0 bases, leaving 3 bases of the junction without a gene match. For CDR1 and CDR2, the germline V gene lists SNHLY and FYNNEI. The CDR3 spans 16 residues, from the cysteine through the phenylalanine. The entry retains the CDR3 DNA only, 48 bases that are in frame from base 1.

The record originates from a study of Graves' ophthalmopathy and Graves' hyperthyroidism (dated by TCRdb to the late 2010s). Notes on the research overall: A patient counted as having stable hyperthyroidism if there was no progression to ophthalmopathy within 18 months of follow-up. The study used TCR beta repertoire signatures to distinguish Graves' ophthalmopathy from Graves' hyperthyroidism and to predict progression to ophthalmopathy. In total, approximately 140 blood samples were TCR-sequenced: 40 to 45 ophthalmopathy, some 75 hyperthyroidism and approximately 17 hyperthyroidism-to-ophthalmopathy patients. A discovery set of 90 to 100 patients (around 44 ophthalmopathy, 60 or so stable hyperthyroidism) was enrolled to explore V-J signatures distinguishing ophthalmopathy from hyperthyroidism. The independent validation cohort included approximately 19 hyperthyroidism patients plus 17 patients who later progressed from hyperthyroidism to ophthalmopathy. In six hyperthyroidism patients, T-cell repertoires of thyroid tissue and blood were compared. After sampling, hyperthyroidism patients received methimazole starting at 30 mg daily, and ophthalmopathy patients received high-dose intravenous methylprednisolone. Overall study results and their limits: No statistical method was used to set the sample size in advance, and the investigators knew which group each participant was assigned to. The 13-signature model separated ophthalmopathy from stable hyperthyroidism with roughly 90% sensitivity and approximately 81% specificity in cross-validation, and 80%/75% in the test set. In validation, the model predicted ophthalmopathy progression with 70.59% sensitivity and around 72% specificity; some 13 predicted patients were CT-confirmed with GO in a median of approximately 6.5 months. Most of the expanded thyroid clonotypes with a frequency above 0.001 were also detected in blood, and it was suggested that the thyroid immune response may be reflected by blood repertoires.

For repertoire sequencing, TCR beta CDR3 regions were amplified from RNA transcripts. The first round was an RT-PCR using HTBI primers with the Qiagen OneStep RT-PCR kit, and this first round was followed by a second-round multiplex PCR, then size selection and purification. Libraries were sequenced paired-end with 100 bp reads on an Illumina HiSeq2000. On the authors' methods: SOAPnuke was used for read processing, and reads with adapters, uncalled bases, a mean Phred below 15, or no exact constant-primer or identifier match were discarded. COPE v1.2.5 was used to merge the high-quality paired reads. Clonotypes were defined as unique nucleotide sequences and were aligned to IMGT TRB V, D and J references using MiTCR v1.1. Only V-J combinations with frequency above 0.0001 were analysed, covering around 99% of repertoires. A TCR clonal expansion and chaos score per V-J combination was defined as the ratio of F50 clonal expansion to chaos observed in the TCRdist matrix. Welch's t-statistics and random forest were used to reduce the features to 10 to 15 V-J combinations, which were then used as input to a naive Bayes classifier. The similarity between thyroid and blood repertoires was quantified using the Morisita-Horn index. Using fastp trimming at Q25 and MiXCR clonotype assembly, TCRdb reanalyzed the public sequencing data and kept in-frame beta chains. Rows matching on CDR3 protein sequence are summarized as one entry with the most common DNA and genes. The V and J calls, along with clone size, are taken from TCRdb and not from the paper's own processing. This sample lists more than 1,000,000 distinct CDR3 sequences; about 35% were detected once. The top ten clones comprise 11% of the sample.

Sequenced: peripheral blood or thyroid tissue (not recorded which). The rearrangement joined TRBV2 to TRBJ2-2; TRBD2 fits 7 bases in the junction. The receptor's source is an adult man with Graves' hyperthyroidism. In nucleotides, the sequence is TGTGCCAGCAGTGAACTAGCGGTAGCGAACACCGGGGAGCTGTTTTTT. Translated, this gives CASSELAVANTGELFF.